This T cell receptor beta chain was captured in a study of T-cell memory formation after mild COVID-19. Study overall: Largely, TCR clusters stayed within a single donor.

TCRdb processed the 5' RACE reads anew with MiXCR; each CDR3 protein has one entry. The repertoire holds roughly 350,000 distinct CDR3 sequences, with 25% to 30% as singletons. The CDR3 spans 14 residues. The trim removed 6 bases at V and 4 bases at J, leaving 4 bases unmatched. Per the germline V gene, CDR1 is MNHEY and CDR2 is SMNVEV (reference sequence). This clonotype was counted ten times or more. Antigen specificity is unknown. Study-level points and caveats: Clones shrinking between day 15 and 85 showed a balanced CD4/CD8 split, and those that grew later tilted toward CD4+. Of the contracting clones, CD4+ ones lay mainly in CM and EM, and CD8+ ones in EMRA.

Specimen: PBMCs or a T cell subset sorted from them (not recorded which). The TCR sequence derives from an adult woman who had mild COVID-19 (a few samples of this study predate the infection). Cell type and time point are not known. The rearrangement links TRBV27 to TRBJ2-7, with 12 bases matching TRBD2. The CDR3 region is CASRTGLAGYEQYF. DNA for the CDR3: TGTGCCAGCAGGACAGGACTAGCGGGGTACGAGCAGTACTTC.